A single TCR beta chain is shown here with its context. Its antigen is not known. The data belong to a study of T cells expressing NK-cell markers. Whole-study context: Beta-chain profiling covered CD3+CD56+NKG2C+, CD3+CD56+NKG2C- and CD3+CD56-NKG2C+ sorted subsets. Seropositivity for HCMV was found in seven of the eight sequenced donors, with one seronegative.

Regarding the study as a whole: Where four donors were concerned, these clonotypes also led the CD3+CD56-NKG2C+ fraction. In a handful of donors, dominant CD3+CD56+NKG2C+ clones formed roughly 1.0-8% of CD8+ cells.

Following a re-call of the 5' RACE reads, TCRdb has one entry per CDR3 protein and lacks DNA. This sample's clone table lists over 120,000 distinct CDR3 sequences. CDR1 SQVTM and CDR2 ANQGSEA come from the germline V gene. The CDR3 has 14 residues. The sequencing sample was made of blood T cells: a sorted CD56 or NKG2C T cell subset, CD4+ or CD8+ T cells, or bulk PBMC T cells (not recorded which). The origin of this receptor is a man between 18 and 35 years old in good health. The V gene is TRBV29-1, the J gene TRBJ1-3; the TCRdb D gene call, TRBD1, has no DNA to confirm it. Here the CDR3 reads CSVEAQGAGNTIYF.